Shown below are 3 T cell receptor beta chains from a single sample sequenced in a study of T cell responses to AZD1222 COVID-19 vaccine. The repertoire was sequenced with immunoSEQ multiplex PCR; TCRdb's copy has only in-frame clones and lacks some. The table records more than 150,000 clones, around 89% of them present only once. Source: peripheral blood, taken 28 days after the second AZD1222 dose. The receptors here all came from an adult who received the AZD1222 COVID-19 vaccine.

CDR3 bases: TGTGCCAGCAGGGGGACAGGGAGGTACGAGCAGTACTTC. Its translation: CASRGTGRYEQYF. This sequence joins TRBV28 and TRBJ2-7, with TRBD1 matching over 9 bases. In germline, CDR1 is MDHEN, CDR2 SYDVKM. The CDR3 extends over 13 amino acids. V gave up 6 bases and J gave up 4 bases; unmatched junction bases: 4.

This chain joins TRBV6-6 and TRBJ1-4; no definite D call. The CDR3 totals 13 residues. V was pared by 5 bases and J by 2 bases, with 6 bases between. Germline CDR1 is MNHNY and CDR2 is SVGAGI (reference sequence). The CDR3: CASSPLTNEKLFF. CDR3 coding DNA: TGTGCCAGCAGTCCCCTCACTAATGAAAAACTGTTTTTT.

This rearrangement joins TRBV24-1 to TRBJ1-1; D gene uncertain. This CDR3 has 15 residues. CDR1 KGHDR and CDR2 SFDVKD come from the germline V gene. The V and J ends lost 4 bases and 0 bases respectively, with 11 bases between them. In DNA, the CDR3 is TGTGCCACCAGTGACGGGTCATCACTGAACACTGAAGCTTTCTTT. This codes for CATSDGSSLNTEAFF.